The rows below give T cell receptor beta chains drawn from one sample of a study of T cell responses to AZD1222 COVID-19 vaccine. Repertoires were generated with immunoSEQ multiplex PCR, while TCRdb's copy carries only in-frame clones and drops some. The sample lists some 200,000 clones, 85% to 90% occurring once. Source: peripheral blood, taken on day 0 of AZD1222 vaccination. Source of these receptors: an adult in good health. The CDR3 runs from the conserved cysteine through the conserved F or W. A D gene is named only where the DNA matches it firmly. Clone size is stated in some rows and not others, as once, few, many or a class when expanded.

TRBJ2-3 | . | TRBD2 | TRBV30 | TGTGCCTGGTCGACTAGCGGGACCTCAGATACGCAGTATTTT | CAWSTSGTSDTQYF
TRBJ1-3 | . | . | TRBV3-1/TRBV3-2 | TGTGCCAGCAGCCAAGATACGGGGGAGGCTGGAAACACCATATATTTT | CASSQDTGEAGNTIYF
TRBJ2-3 | . | TRBD2 | TRBV5-8 | TGTGCCAGCAGCAAGGGACTAGCGGTGAGCACAGATACGCAGTATTTT | CASSKGLAVSTDTQYF
TRBJ1-2 | . | . | TRBV6-4 | TGTGCCAGCAGCACCACAGGATCCTCAGGCTACACCTTC | CASSTTGSSGYTF
TRBJ1-4 | . | . | TRBV2 | TGTGCCAGCAGGGGGGTACCTAATGAAAAACTGTTTTTT | CASRGVPNEKLFF
TRBJ1-2 | . | TRBD1 | TRBV30 | TGTGCCTGGAGTACTCCCCCGGGACAGGGCAACTATGGCTACACCTTC | CAWSTPPGQGNYGYTF
TRBJ1-2 | few | TRBD1 | TRBV6-5 | TGTGCCAGCAGTTACTCGAGGACAGGGGGCTATGGCTACACCTTC | CASSYSRTGGYGYTF
TRBJ1-3 | once | . | TRBV4-3 | TGCGCCAGCAGCCAAGATCCGCTAGGGGGAACTGGAAACACCATATATTTT | CASSQDPLGGTGNTIYF
TRBJ2-7 | . | . | TRBV5-1 | TGCGCCAGCAGCTTGTTTGGTGGGAGTACCTACTACGAGCAGTACTTC | CASSLFGGSTYYEQYF
TRBJ1-5 | . | . | TRBV6-5 | TGTGCCAGCAGTTACACGGGGGGAAAGCAGCCCCAGCATTTT | CASSYTGGKQPQHF
TRBJ1-2 | . | . | TRBV6-6 | TGTGCCAGCACCCTGGACAGCTCCTTCTATGGCTACACCTTC | CASTLDSSFYGYTF
TRBJ1-5 | . | . | TRBV6-1 | TGTGCCAGCAGTGACCGACATAGCAATCAGCCCCAGCATTTT | CASSDRHSNQPQHF
TRBJ2-6 | . | . | TRBV5-4 | TGTGCCAGCAACAAAGCTAACTCTGGGGCCAACGTCCTGACTTTC | CASNKANSGANVLTF
TRBJ2-2 | . | . | TRBV5-4 | TGTGCCAGCAGCCCCGCTTTGGGAGGGAACACCGGGGAGCTGTTTTTT | CASSPALGGNTGELFF
TRBJ1-1 | . | . | TRBV10-3 | TGTGCCATCAGTGAGCCCGCGGACAGAGCTGAAGCTTTCTTT | CAISEPADRAEAFF
TRBJ1-3 | . | . | TRBV5-1 | TGCGCCAGCAGCTTGACTGGATCTGGAAACACCATATATTTT | CASSLTGSGNTIYF
TRBJ2-1 | . | . | TRBV5-1 | TGCGCCAGCAGTTATGATGCGGGCCAGTTCTTC | CASSYDAGQFF
TRBJ2-3 | once | TRBD2 | TRBV28 | TGTGCCAGCAGTTCACCCGGACTAGCAACCGCAGATACGCAGTATTTT | CASSSPGLATADTQYF
TRBJ2-2 | . | TRBD2 | TRBV10-3 | TGTGCCATCAGTGGGACTAGCGGGGGAGGAGCCGGGGAGCTGTTTTTT | CAISGTSGGGAGELFF
TRBJ1-5 | . | . | TRBV3-1/TRBV3-2 | TGTGCCAGCAGCCAAGGTCATAGTACGGACCAGCCCCAGCATTTT | CASSQGHSTDQPQHF
TRBJ1-2 | . | . | TRBV6-5 | TGTGCCAGCAGGGAGATGGGAGGCTACACCTTC | CASREMGGYTF
TRBJ1-5 | many | TRBD1 | TRBV6-5 | TGTGCCAGCGAGGGGGGACAGGGGCCTAATCAGCCCCAGCATTTT | CASEGGQGPNQPQHF
TRBJ2-7 | . | . | TRBV28 | TGTGCCAGCAGTAAAACCCTAGGGATAACCTACGAGCAGTACTTC | CASSKTLGITYEQYF
TRBJ2-5 | . | TRBD1 | TRBV19 | TGTGCCAGTAGTATGGGACAGGAGACTAAAGAGACCCAGTACTTC | CASSMGQETKETQYF
TRBJ2-7 | . | TRBD1 | TRBV2 | TGTGCCAGTCGACAGGACAGGGGGTACGAGCAGTACTTC | CASRQDRGYEQYF
TRBJ2-7 | once | . | TRBV5-6 | TGTGCCAGCAGCTTGGCCGACGGCTCGGGGCAGTACTTC | CASSLADGSGQYF
TRBJ2-7 | . | TRBD1 | TRBV5-4 | TGTGCCAGCAGTTCCGGGACAGGGGGCATTGGCTACGAGCAGTACTTC | CASSSGTGGIGYEQYF
TRBJ1-3 | . | TRBD1 | TRBV30 | TGTGCCTGGACGGGACAGGGGGCCTCTGGAAACACCATATATTTT | CAWTGQGASGNTIYF
TRBJ1-5 | . | TRBD1 | TRBV6-5 | TGTGCCAGCACGTCGGGACAGGGGAATCAGCCCCAGCATTTT | CASTSGQGNQPQHF
TRBJ1-1 | . | . | TRBV12-3/TRBV12-4 | TGTGCCAGCAGTTTCGTATTGAACACTAAAGCTTTCTTT | CASSFVLNTKAFF
TRBJ1-2 | . | . | TRBV7-9 | TGTGCCAGCAGCCAGGACACAGGGAACTATGGCTACACCTTC | CASSQDTGNYGYTF
TRBJ2-1 | . | . | TRBV27 | TGTGCCAGCAGTAGACGGGAGAACTCCTACAATGAGCAGTTCTTC | CASSRRENSYNEQFF
TRBJ1-2 | . | . | TRBV6-5 | TGTGCCGTCTCCGAGGATGTGTCAGGGAATGGCTACACCTTC | CAVSEDVSGNGYTF
TRBJ1-6 | . | . | TRBV28 | TGTGCCAGCAGTTTCCTGGACCGGTCCTATAATTCACCCCTCCACTTT | CASSFLDRSYNSPLHF
TRBJ1-5 | . | . | TRBV28 | TGTGCCAGCAGTTTCCCCGACAGCCAAGAGCCCCAGCATTTT | CASSFPDSQEPQHF
TRBJ2-1 | . | . | TRBV11-2 | TGTGCCAGCAGCTTAGGGGTAGCAACTAATGAGCAGTTCTTC | CASSLGVATNEQFF
TRBJ2-7 | . | TRBD1 | TRBV19 | TGTGCCAGTAGTATCCAGGGGACAGGGGCCTACGAGCAGTACTTC | CASSIQGTGAYEQYF
TRBJ2-3 | . | . | TRBV24-1 | TGTGCCACCGATAGCGGACCGATATCAGATACGCAGTATTTT | CATDSGPISDTQYF
TRBJ1-1 | . | . | TRBV9 | TGTGCCAGCAGCCTCGATGCACGACAGATCACTGAAGCTTTCTTT | CASSLDARQITEAFF
TRBJ1-1 | . | . | TRBV18 | TGTGCCAGCTCAACAAACAAGGCCCTGAACACTGAAGCTTTCTTT | CASSTNKALNTEAFF
TRBJ1-6 | . | . | TRBV9 | TGTGCCAGCAGCGACCACAGGGAGCCCCAAACATCACCCCTCCACTTT | CASSDHREPQTSPLHF
TRBJ1-2 | . | . | TRBV5-6 | TGTGCCAGCAGCACAATGAGCTACCGCTATGGCTACACCTTC | CASSTMSYRYGYTF
TRBJ1-1 | . | . | TRBV18 | TGTGCCAGCTCACCAGGTTTTGAAGCTTTCTTT | CASSPGFEAFF
TRBJ2-3 | . | . | TRBV19 | TGTGCCAGTAGTTCCCTGCTCGGTGATACGCAGTATTTT | CASSSLLGDTQYF
TRBJ2-7 | . | . | TRBV4-2 | TGTGCCAGCAGCCAAGTCCTCGGGGACTCCTACGAGCAGTACTTC | CASSQVLGDSYEQYF
TRBJ1-3 | . | TRBD1 | TRBV19 | TGTGCCAGTACCCAACCGGGACAGGGGGCCGTTGGAAACACCATATATTTT | CASTQPGQGAVGNTIYF
TRBJ1-1 | . | . | TRBV7-2 | TGTGCCAGCAGCTTATCGCGGGGGGTGACTGAAGCTTTCTTT | CASSLSRGVTEAFF
TRBJ2-7 | . | . | TRBV11-2 | TGTGCCAGCAGCTCGAGCGGAACTGGGCCCTACGAGCAGTACTTC | CASSSSGTGPYEQYF
TRBJ2-2 | . | . | TRBV6-6 | TGTGCCAGCACTGGGTTCGGGGAGCTGTTTTTT | CASTGFGELFF
TRBJ1-5 | . | . | TRBV20-1 | TGCAGTGCCCCGGGGCCCCAGCATTTT | CSAPGPQHF
TRBJ2-7 | once | . | TRBV28 | TGTGCCAGCAGATTACGGATTGGGGTCTACGAGCAGTACTTC | CASRLRIGVYEQYF
TRBJ1-1 | . | . | TRBV28 | TGTGCCAGCAGTGCCCCTTTGGCAGGGGAGGACACTGAAGCTTTCTTT | CASSAPLAGEDTEAFF
TRBJ1-5 | . | . | TRBV30 | TGTGCCTGGAGTGGGACAGACAATCAGCCCCAGCATTTT | CAWSGTDNQPQHF
TRBJ2-2 | . | . | TRBV28 | TGTGCCAGCAGTTTATGGCGGGAGCTGTTTTTT | CASSLWRELFF